This T cell receptor (beta chain) was captured by sequencing in a study of cytomegalovirus exposure and HLA in healthy donors (TCRdb year 2017). Turning to the overall study: In an earlier analysis of roughly 500 of the donors, around 290 Gb of sequence data and 95 million to 130 million unique TCR beta sequences from 180 million or so T cells were reported. An early release covering some 640 HLA-typed donors comprised about 300 gigabases of sequencing data and roughly 86 million unique TCR sequences. Of the roughly 400 genotyped donors, 75% to 85% were placed in the genetic ancestry cluster associated with self-reported Caucasian donors. The study was designed to test whether signatures of past pathogen exposure could be identified by cataloging public T cell receptors. Using immunosequencing, the study profiled T cell repertoires from 500 to 800 subjects and related those repertoires to cytomegalovirus serostatus. In addition to the first cohort of several hundred subjects, a separate validation cohort of 120 different subjects was used. The study combined high-throughput TCR immunosequencing, statistical association of individual TCRs with disease status, and machine learning to predict cytomegalovirus infection status. A later analysis re-analyzed previously published TCR beta repertoires from 600 to 850 donors and added high-resolution HLA genotyping to study TCR occurrence patterns. Rather than using new phenotypic data, the later analysis identified candidate immune exposures from TCR beta sequences and from how often those sequences occurred across donors. In an earlier analysis of a few hundred of the donors, high-throughput TCR beta sequencing was used to judge whether each TCR beta V gene segment behaved as functional or pseudogenic. Alongside the repertoire data, information on donor age, sex, ethnicity and CMV serostatus was compiled. A later genetic analysis took genome-wide SNP genotypes for about 55% of the 666 donors and used that subset as a discovery cohort. All discovery cohort repertoires had been generated on a single sequencing platform. HLA typing covered class I and class II loci at four-digit resolution. Typing coverage differed by locus: A, B, C, DRB1 and DQB1 were typed in about 620-630 donors, DQA1 in 500 to 550, DPA1 in nearly 610, and DPB1 in 450 to 480. Because of strong linkage in the cohort, five DR-DQ haplotypes were treated as single units for association and clustering. Among some 400 genotyped donors of the cohort, an average of approximately 230,000 unique TCR beta nucleotide sequences were sequenced per donor, roughly a sixth of them non-productive.

The paper's findings and limits, for the study overall: When HLA alleles, especially DR and DQ, strongly co-occurred, attributing TCR associations to individual alleles was difficult. The earlier analysis of a few hundred of the donors excluded some 16 rarely observed V segments, including chromosome 9 orphons, because counts were too low. Linkage disequilibrium might explain the correlated functional status among segregating V segments, but an unknown experimental factor could not be ruled out. Some IMGT-functional V segments, including TRBV6-2 and TRBV6-3, could not be distinguished by the 87-base-pair reads and were therefore excluded. According to the authors, the approach could potentially be generalized to other disease states and immunological phenotypes. Because some donors lacked HLA typing at each locus, the association tests relied only on the typed subset. According to a later analysis, parvovirus B19, influenza, CMV and Epstein-Barr virus appeared linked to several top co-occurrence clusters. For the cohort, immune exposure information was limited to CMV serostatus. Most CMV-associated TCR beta chains appeared to be HLA-restricted in a later analysis, and the HLA associations seemed to be driven largely by CMV exposure. A few of the identified cytomegalovirus-associated TCR beta chains were confirmed in vitro to be specific for cytomegalovirus antigens. Most TCR sequences were seen in very few donors, while some public TCRs were found in many individuals. In a later genetic analysis, fewer N-insertions in productive TCRs were reported among donors in an Asian-associated ancestry cluster than the approximately 670-donor mean. In this cohort, only TCR beta chains were sequenced, and detectable features were limited by the absence of alpha or paired-chain data. A further reported finding was that TCR beta sequences accurately predicted the HLA-A and HLA-B alleles for most subjects in the first cohort. In both the original and validation cohorts, the classifier was reported to diagnose cytomegalovirus status with high specificity and sensitivity. A cluster of highly shared sequence variants was judged likely to represent a technical artifact of the sequencing pipeline. In an earlier analysis of roughly 500 of the donors, most TCR beta V segments appeared in productive rearrangements about 90% or about 30% of the time, broadly matching IMGT annotations. A later analysis found that TCR association rates varied across HLA loci, with DRB1 alleles showing the most associated TCRs and HLA-C alleles the fewest. In a later genetic analysis, a missense DCLRE1C variant was associated with V-gene and J-gene trimming of TCR beta chains, and the association was replicated in an independent cohort. Compared with equally common non-associated chains, HLA-associated TCR beta chains in a later analysis were more clonally expanded and had lower generation probabilities. Presence/absence analyses assumed roughly uniform sequencing depth across donors, an assumption that may not hold. A total of about 150 TCR beta chains were listed by the study as associated with cytomegalovirus. In a later analysis, around 17,000 TCR beta sequences were associated with specific HLA alleles at a false discovery rate of 0.05.

Library preparation employed the immunoSEQ multiplex PCR assay. For the multiplex PCR, a mixture combining 60 forward primers for TCR Vbeta segments and 13 reverse primers for TCR Jbeta segments was used. A multiplex PCR assay on genomic DNA amplified the CDR3 region of rearranged TCR beta genes. Amplified TCR beta libraries were sequenced as 87-base-pair reads on the Illumina HiSeq System. From the authors' description of their analysis: In a later analysis, some 80 million unique TCR beta chains were counted across the 500 to 850 repertoires, and roughly 9.9 million of these chains were shared by at least two donors. To remove PCR and sequencing errors, raw reads were error-corrected and collapsed into unique sequences using a nearest-neighbor algorithm that merged closely related sequences. CDR3 sequences were aligned to IMGT reference sequences to assign V, D and J gene segments. Each retained sequence needed at least a six-nucleotide match to both a V gene segment and a J gene segment. A rearrangement was called productive if the CDR3 had no stop codons and remained in frame with V and J, and every other rearrangement was called non-productive. Following IMGT convention, CDR3 was defined as the stretch from the second conserved V-encoded cysteine up to the conserved J-encoded phenylalanine. The earlier analysis of about 530 of the donors excluded any sequence lacking an unambiguous match to a single V gene segment. An earlier analysis of 450 to 650 of the donors called V segments functional above 56.7% productive rearrangements and segregating when the between-donor standard deviation exceeded 5%. A statistical classification framework was built to diagnose cytomegalovirus status from the catalog of TCR beta chain sequences. In a later analysis, TCR nucleotide sequences were compared against IMGT/GENE-DB human TR gene sequences so that V and J genes could be assigned. In a later analysis, CDR3 sequences and most-parsimonious VDJ recombination scenarios were assigned using the TCRdist pipeline. A later analysis defined each TCR beta chain by its CDR3 amino acid sequence plus V-gene family, and excluded reads lacking a unique V-gene family. A later analysis removed roughly 590 highly shared, low-generation-probability nucleotide sequences to deal with suspected cross-contamination and a sequencing artifact. In a later analysis, a clonal expansion index was calculated for each public chain from normalized within-repertoire ranks of inferred template counts. A later analysis computed generation probabilities with a VDJ recombination model fitted to out-of-frame rearrangements, and checked the results against IGoR. A later analysis scored TCR-TCR, TCR-HLA and TCR-CMV co-occurrence with hypergeometric tests, applying a repertoire-size bias correction to TCR pairs. A later analysis estimated false discovery rates by permuting HLA or CMV assignments 20 times. A later analysis grouped co-occurring TCRs with DBSCAN, adding TCRdist sequence similarity when clustering within HLA-allele-positive subsets. Repertoires with fewer than 30,000 or more than 120,000 public chains, plus five repertoires with anomalous nucleotide sharing, were excluded from co-occurrence clustering. The immuneACCESS repertoire file appears here via TCRdb, limited to in-frame rearrangements. These files lack a portion of the clones; in checked studies, under half of the deficit traces to unresolved V genes, and the cause of the others is not known. That table is the source of V, J and clone size, and D and trimming were worked out from the DNA. For this sample there are around 150,000 clones; around 80% appear just once. The ten largest clones represent roughly 1.9% of the sample.

From the germline V gene, CDR1 is SGHVS and CDR2 is FNYEAQ. CDR3 length: 15 amino acids, cysteine to phenylalanine. Only the CDR3 DNA stays, 45 bases, in frame from base 1. V trim: 3 bases; J trim: 9 bases; unmatched bases: 11. In total, more than 500 healthy bone marrow donors made up the cohort. At the time of sampling, every cohort member was nominally healthy, though immune exposures that went unrecorded were likely present. Of the approximately 670 cohort members, more than 250 had a positive CMV serostatus and 350 to 450 had a negative one, while no CMV serostatus was recorded for the donor. A peripheral blood sample was collected from each donor, and TCR beta sequencing was performed on peripheral blood mononuclear cells. Genomic DNA extraction from the blood cell samples was performed with the Qiagen DNeasy Blood Extraction Kit. Notes on this clone: There is no known antigen for this receptor. Per-base quality was not reported, and no clone a single base away is much larger than it.

Sequenced material: PBMCs. Recombination linked TRBV7-6 to TRBJ2-1; 7 central bases correspond to TRBD2. The receptor comes from a human donor in good health. The nucleotides read TGTGCCAGCAGCTTGGGGGGACTAATCGACAGTGAGCAGTTCTTC. It encodes CASSLGGLIDSEQFF.